One and the same sample provided the 14 T cell receptor beta chains below, sequenced in a study of cytomegalovirus exposure and HLA in healthy donors. PCR involved 60 Vbeta and 13 Jbeta primers. Only in-frame clones appear in the TCRdb table, and some are missing; sequencing was by immunoSEQ multiplex PCR. Of approximately 150,000 clones listed, around 79% are singletons. Sequenced input: PBMCs. These receptors all stem from a man aged 40-50 years in good health and CMV-seronegative.

The chain is built from TRBV4-3 and TRBJ2-3; 10 positions match TRBD2. The germline gives CDR1 LGHNA, CDR2 YSLEER. The CDR3 spans 17 residues. With 0 bases clipped from V and 3 bases from J, the junction kept 6 bases outside the gene matches. The CDR3 DNA reads as TGCGCCAGCAGCCAAGAAAGGCTAGCGGGGGCTACAGATACGCAGTATTTT. Residues: CASSQERLAGATDTQYF.

In its sample, this clone was seen once. The chain carries TRBV18 and TRBJ1-2; TRBD1 agrees at 7 bases. Unmatched junction bases numbered 12, after V lost 4 bases and J lost 10 bases. The length of the CDR3 is 14 residues. Germline V gene data show CDR1 as KGHSH and CDR2 as LQKENI. CDR3: CASSQTRQGTDYTF. As DNA, the CDR3 is TGTGCCAGCTCACAAACCCGACAGGGCACCGACTACACCTTC.

Written as DNA, the CDR3 is TGTGCCAGCAGTGACTCTAGGGCGGGCAATTCACCCCTCCACTTT. Residues: CASSDSRAGNSPLHF. The chain carries TRBV6-4 and TRBJ1-6; D uncertain. The CDR3 has 15 residues. Trimming removed 0 bases from V and 7 bases from J, with 10 bases in between. Germline CDR1 MRHNA, CDR2 SNTAGT.

This clone was seen a single time. V and J are TRBV27 and TRBJ2-7; 7 nucleotides line up with TRBD1. This CDR3 is built from 14 residues. The germline V gene encodes CDR1 MNHEY and CDR2 SMNVEV (reference sequence). With V trimmed by 6 bases and J by 4 bases, 9 bases remained unmatched. The CDR3 is CASSSLDRRYEQYF. In DNA form, the CDR3 reads TGTGCCAGCAGCTCACTGGACAGGAGATACGAGCAGTACTTC.

This sequence joins TRBV5-6 and TRBJ1-5, with 9 bases matching TRBD1. With V trimmed by 0 bases and J by 3 bases, 4 bases remained unmatched. The CDR3 length is 16 residues. The germline gives CDR1 SGHDT, CDR2 YYEEEE. In DNA, the CDR3 is TGTGCCAGCAGCTTGGCCGGACAGGGGCTCAATCAGCCCCAGCATTTT. Translating gives CASSLAGQGLNQPQHF.

The chain uses TRBV5-6 and TRBJ1-5, with D perhaps matching TRBD1 (5 bases). This CDR3 is built from 17 residues. CDR1 and CDR2 (germline): SGHDT, YYEEEE. Trimming removed 0 bases at V and 7 bases at J, with 20 bases between. The chain's CDR3 is CASSLGQGARAGQPQHF. In DNA, the CDR3 is TGTGCCAGCAGCTTGGGTCAAGGGGCCCGGGCTGGGCAGCCCCAGCATTTT.

This sequence joins TRBV7-2 and TRBJ1-2, with 12 bases lining up with TRBD1. The CDR3 is made up of 17 amino acids. In germline, CDR1 is SGHTA, CDR2 FQGNSA. V lost 5 bases to trimming and J lost 0 bases; unmatched junction nucleotides: 7. The CDR3 DNA is TGTGCCAGCAGCCCTGGGGGACAGGGGGCGTCTAACTATGGCTACACCTTC. This codes for CASSPGGQGASNYGYTF.

The chain employs TRBV28 and TRBJ2-1; possibly TRBD2 for D (5 bases). Germline V gene data show CDR1 as MDHEN and CDR2 as SYDVKM. With 5 bases removed from V and 6 bases from J, the gap between germline ends came to 8 bases. The CDR3 runs 12 residues. The CDR3 DNA sequence: TGTGCCAGCAGTCTTGGGAGCAATGAGCAGTTCTTC. Amino acid sequence: CASSLGSNEQFF.

The table lists this clone with a count of one. J is TRBJ2-2 and V is TRBV5-1; 11 nucleotides line up with TRBD2. This CDR3 region has 17 residues. V was pared by 6 bases and J by 6 bases, with 13 bases of the junction left unmatched. Germline-derived CDR1 and CDR2 are SGHRS and YFSETQ. The CDR3 loop is CASTSLAGGKASGELFF. As DNA, the CDR3 is TGCGCCAGCACCTCTCTAGCGGGGGGTAAGGCATCCGGGGAGCTGTTTTTT.

Worth noting for this clone: The sample contains more than one DNA sequence encoding this CDR3. The rearrangement links TRBV7-9 to TRBJ2-7; 10 nucleotides agree with TRBD2. The germline gives CDR1 SEHNR, CDR2 FQNEAQ (reference sequence). Unmatched junction bases numbered 8, after V lost 3 bases and J lost 0 bases. The CDR3 is made up of 17 amino acids. CDR3 region: CASSFGVAGGLSYEQYF. The CDR3 DNA reads TGTGCCAGCAGCTTCGGTGTAGCGGGGGGCCTCTCCTACGAGCAGTACTTC.

Concerning this clone itself: At the DNA level, this CDR3 is encoded by other sequences in the same sample as well. The V call is TRBV19, the J call TRBJ1-2; perhaps TRBD1 as D (5 bases). V was cut by 3 bases and J by 5 bases, with 10 bases left in between. The germline V gene encodes CDR1 LNHDA and CDR2 SQIVND (reference sequence). This CDR3 has 13 residues. The CDR3 DNA sequence: TGTGCCAGTAGTATCGGGGGTTCATATGGCTACACCTTC. Amino acids: CASSIGGSYGYTF.

This clone was seen a single time. The J gene is TRBJ1-3, the V gene TRBV5-1; D is undetermined. Per germline, CDR1 SGHRS and CDR2 YFSETQ. With 3 bases removed from V and 0 bases from J, the gap between germline ends came to 10 bases. CDR3 length: 15 amino acids. The CDR3 sequence: CASSSDGSSGNTIYF. The CDR3 nucleotides are TGCGCCAGCAGCTCGGACGGGAGCTCTGGAAACACCATATATTTT. Based on the CDR3 plus reference TRBV5-1 and TRBJ1-3, the full variable domain is KAGVTQTPRYLIKTRGQQVTLSCSPISGHRSVSWYQQTPGQGLQFLFEYFSETQRNKGNFPGRFSGRQFSNSRSEMNVSTLELGDSALYLCASSSDGSSGNTIYFGEGSWLTVV.

This chain links TRBV4-1 with TRBJ2-1; 7 nucleotides match TRBD1. Per the germline V gene, CDR1 is MGHRA and CDR2 is YSYEKL. V gave up 3 bases and J gave up 0 bases; unmatched junction bases: 11. The CDR3 consists of 18 residues. CDR3 DNA: TGCGCCAGCAGCCATGCTAGCCCCGGACAGGACTCCTACAATGAGCAGTTCTTC. This encodes CASSHASPGQDSYNEQFF.

The DNA of the CDR3 is TGCGCCAGCAGTTTTACAGGGTATGATGGCTACACCTTC. Translation gives CASSFTGYDGYTF. This chain uses TRBV5-1 with TRBJ1-2; maybe TRBD1 (6 bases). The CDR3 length is 13 residues. Germline CDR1 is SGHRS and CDR2 is YFSETQ. V lost 5 bases and J 6 bases, leaving 14 bases between the germline ends. Full variable domain (missing parts from reference TRBV5-1 and TRBJ1-2): KAGVTQTPRYLIKTRGQQVTLSCSPISGHRSVSWYQQTPGQGLQFLFEYFSETQRNKGNFPGRFSGRQFSNSRSEMNVSTLELGDSALYLCASSFTGYDGYTFGSGTRLTVV.